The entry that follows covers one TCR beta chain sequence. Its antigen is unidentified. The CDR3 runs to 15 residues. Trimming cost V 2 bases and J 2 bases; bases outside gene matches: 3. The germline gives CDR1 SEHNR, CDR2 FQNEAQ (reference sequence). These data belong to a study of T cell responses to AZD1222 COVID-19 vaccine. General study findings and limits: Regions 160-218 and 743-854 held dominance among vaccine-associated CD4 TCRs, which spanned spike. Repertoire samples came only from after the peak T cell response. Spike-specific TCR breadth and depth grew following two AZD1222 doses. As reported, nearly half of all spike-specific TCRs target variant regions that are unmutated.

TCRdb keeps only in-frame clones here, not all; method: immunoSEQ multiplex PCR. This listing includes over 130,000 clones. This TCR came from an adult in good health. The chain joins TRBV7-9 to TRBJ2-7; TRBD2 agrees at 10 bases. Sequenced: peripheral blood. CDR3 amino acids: CASSLLAGVTYEQYF. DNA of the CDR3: TGTGCCAGCAGCTTACTAGCGGGGGTTACCTACGAGCAGTACTTC.